Listed here are 6 T cell receptor beta chains from one sample, sequenced in a study of patients and donors after allogeneic stem cell transplantation. TCRdb itself ran the RT-PCR reads through MiXCR, one entry per CDR3 protein. The sample has tens of thousands of distinct CDR3 sequences, about 48% seen once. Sequencing was carried out using blood, either unsorted or a sorted T cell fraction (not recorded which). Every receptor here comes from a human donor who was either an allogeneic HSCT recipient or a stem cell or donor lymphocyte infusion donor (not recorded which). It is not recorded whose cells these are; they may come from a transplant donor.

This clonotype was observed a few times. As DNA, the CDR3 is TGCGCCAGCAGCTTGGCTAGCGGGAAGGGTTACAATGAGCAGTTCTTC. Its protein product is CASSLASGKGYNEQFF. The rearrangement links TRBV5-1 to TRBJ2-1; TRBD2 agrees at 9 bases. The CDR3 loop spans 16 amino acids. V gave up 0 bases and J gave up 4 bases; unmatched junction bases: 5. The germline V gene has CDR1 SGHRS and CDR2 YFSETQ.

There are a few counts of this clonotype. V is TRBV20-1 and J is TRBJ1-4; TRBD1 agrees at 12 bases. CDR1 is DFQATT, CDR2 SNEGSKA, per germline (reference sequence). V was pared by 5 bases and J by 5 bases, with 0 bases of the junction left unmatched. There are 13 residues in the CDR3. The CDR3 loop reads CSAGTGGNEKLFF. Written as DNA, the CDR3 is TGCAGTGCTGGGACAGGGGGCAATGAAAAACTGTTTTTT.

This clonotype was seen more than once but under ten times. The genes are TRBV28 and TRBJ1-6; 8 nucleotides align to TRBD1. This CDR3 region has 16 residues. J gave up 7 bases and V 3 bases, and 8 bases lay outside the gene matches. Germline-derived CDR1 and CDR2 are MDHEN and SYDVKM. This chain's CDR3 is CASSFGDRRWNSPLHF. The DNA for the CDR3 is TGTGCCAGCAGTTTCGGGGACAGGCGGTGGAATTCACCCCTCCACTTT.

The chain employs TRBV7-8 and TRBJ2-5; 9 positions match TRBD2. Looked up from germline, CDR1 is SGHVS and CDR2 is FQNEAQ. V lost 2 bases, J lost 5 bases, and 12 bases stayed unmatched. This CDR3 is 17 amino acids long. CDR3 nucleotides: TGTGCCAGCAGCTTAATTGAGCGGGAGGCCTGGCGGGAGACCCAGTACTTC. This codes for CASSLIEREAWRETQYF.

V is TRBV6-2 or TRBV6-3 and J is TRBJ1-5, with D tentatively TRBD1 (6 bases). Germline V lookup: CDR1 MNHEY, CDR2 SVGEGT. There are 16 residues in the CDR3. V was trimmed by 7 bases and J by 1 base, leaving 17 bases between them. DNA for the CDR3: TGTGCCAGCACTGAAGCGGGGGGCGTGAGCAATCAGCCCCAGCATTTT. Its protein product is CASTEAGGVSNQPQHF.

In its sample, this clonotype was seen once. This chain links TRBV4-3 with TRBJ2-2; 8 bases align to TRBD2. V lost 1 base to trimming and J lost 4 bases; unmatched junction nucleotides: 8. The CDR3 loop spans 17 amino acids. The germline V gene has CDR1 LGHNA and CDR2 YSLEER. CDR3 bases: TGCGCCAGCAGCCAAGGGTTCGAGCGGGAGTCCACCGGGGAGCTGTTTTTT. Translating it yields CASSQGFERESTGELFF.